Included here is one T cell receptor (beta chain) sequence, with context. This clonotype has at least ten counts. Its antigen remains undetermined. Base qualities are not at hand, and no much larger clone is one base apart. This entry belongs to a study of response to subunit inactivated influenza vaccine (dated by TCRdb to between 2017 and 2018). Notes on the research overall: Deep quantitative profiling of the T cell receptor repertoire was used in the study to follow responses to a trivalent subunit inactivated influenza vaccine.

Library preparation employed RT-PCR. This sample was sequenced with an Illumina HiSeq 2500. TCRdb trimmed public reads at Q25 via fastp, called clones via MiXCR and kept in-frame beta chains. Records with the same CDR3 protein are collapsed into one entry carrying the most frequent genes and DNA. Across this sample there are 500,000 to 550,000 distinct CDR3 sequences, with roughly 7.6% seen only once. Of the sample, about an eighth falls within the top ten clones. CDR3 length: 13 amino acids, cysteine to phenylalanine. Just CDR3 DNA is preserved here, 39 bases in frame from base 1. V has 7 bases trimmed and J has 6 bases trimmed; junction bases matching no gene number 4. CDR1 MNHNS and CDR2 SASEGT were looked up in the germline V gene. What the authors observed across the whole study: The authors proposed that each seasonal influenza vaccination may bring in only a limited number of new T cells.

The sequence was obtained from a man aged 50 to 69 who received an inactivated influenza vaccine. Donor details come from another sample of the same person, matched by shared clones. This specimen was PBMCs from blood, taken less than 25 months after vaccination. This chain is built from TRBV6-1 and TRBJ1-5; 9 bases in the junction line up with TRBD1. The bases are TGTGCCAGCAACGGGGACAGGGTTCAGCCCCAGCATTTT. Its translation is CASNGDRVQPQHF.